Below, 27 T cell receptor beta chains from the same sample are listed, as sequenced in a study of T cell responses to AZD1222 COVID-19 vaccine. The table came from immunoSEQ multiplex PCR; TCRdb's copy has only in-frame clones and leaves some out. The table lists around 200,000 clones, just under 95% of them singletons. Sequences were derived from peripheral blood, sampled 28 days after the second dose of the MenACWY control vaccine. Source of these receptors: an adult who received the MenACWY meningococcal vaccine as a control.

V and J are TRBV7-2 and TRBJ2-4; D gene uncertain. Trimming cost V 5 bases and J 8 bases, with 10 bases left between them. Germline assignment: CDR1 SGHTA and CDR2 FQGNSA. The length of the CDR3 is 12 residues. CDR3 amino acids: CASSLDTDIQYF. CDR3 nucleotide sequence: TGTGCCAGCAGCCTTGACACGGACATTCAGTACTTC.

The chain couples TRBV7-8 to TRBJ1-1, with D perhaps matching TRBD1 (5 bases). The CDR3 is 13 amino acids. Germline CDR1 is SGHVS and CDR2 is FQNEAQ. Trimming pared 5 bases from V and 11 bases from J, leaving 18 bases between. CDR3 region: CASSARQPEGAFF. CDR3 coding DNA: TGTGCCAGCAGCGCCCGACAGCCCGAAGGGGCTTTCTTT.

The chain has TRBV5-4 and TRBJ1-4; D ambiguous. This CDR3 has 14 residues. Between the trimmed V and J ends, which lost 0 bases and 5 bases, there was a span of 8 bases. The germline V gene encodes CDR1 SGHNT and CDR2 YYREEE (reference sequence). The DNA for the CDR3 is TGTGCCAGCAGCTTGGACAGATCCAATGAAAAACTGTTTTTT. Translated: CASSLDRSNEKLFF.

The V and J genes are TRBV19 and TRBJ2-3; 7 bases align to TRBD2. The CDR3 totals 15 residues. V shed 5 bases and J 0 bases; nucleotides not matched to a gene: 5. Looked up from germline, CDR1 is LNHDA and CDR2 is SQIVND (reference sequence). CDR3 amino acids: CASSPSGASTDTQYF. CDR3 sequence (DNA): TGTGCCAGTAGTCCGAGCGGGGCTAGCACAGATACGCAGTATTTT.

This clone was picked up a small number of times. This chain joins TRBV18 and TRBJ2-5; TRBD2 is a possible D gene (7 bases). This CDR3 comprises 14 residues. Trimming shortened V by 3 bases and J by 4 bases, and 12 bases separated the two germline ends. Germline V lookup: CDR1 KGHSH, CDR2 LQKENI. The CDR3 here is CASSPGGPPETQYF. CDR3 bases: TGTGCCAGCTCACCGGGGGGGCCCCCAGAGACCCAGTACTTC.

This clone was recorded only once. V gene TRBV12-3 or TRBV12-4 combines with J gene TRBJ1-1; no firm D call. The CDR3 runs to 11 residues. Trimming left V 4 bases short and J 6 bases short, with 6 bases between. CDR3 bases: TGTGCCAGCAGTTACCGAGCTGAAGCTTTCTTT. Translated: CASSYRAEAFF.

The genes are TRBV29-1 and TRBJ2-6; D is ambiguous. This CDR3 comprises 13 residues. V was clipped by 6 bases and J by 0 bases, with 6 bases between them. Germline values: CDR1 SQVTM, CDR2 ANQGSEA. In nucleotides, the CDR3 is TGCAGCGTCTACAGCTCTGGGGCCAACGTCCTGACTTTC. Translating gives CSVYSSGANVLTF.

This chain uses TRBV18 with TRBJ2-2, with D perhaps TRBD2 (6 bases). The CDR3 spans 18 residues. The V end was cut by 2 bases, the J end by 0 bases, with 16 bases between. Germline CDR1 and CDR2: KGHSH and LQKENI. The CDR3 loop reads CASSPRVQSGANTGELFF. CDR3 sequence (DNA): TGTGCCAGCTCACCAAGGGTTCAGTCGGGAGCGAACACCGGGGAGCTGTTTTTT. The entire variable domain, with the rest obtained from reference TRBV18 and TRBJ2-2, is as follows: NAGVMQNPRHLVRRRGQEARLRCSPMKGHSHVYWYRQLPEEGLKFMVYLQKENIIDESGMPKERFSAEFPKEGPSILRIQQVVRGDSAAYFCASSPRVQSGANTGELFFGEGSRLTVL.

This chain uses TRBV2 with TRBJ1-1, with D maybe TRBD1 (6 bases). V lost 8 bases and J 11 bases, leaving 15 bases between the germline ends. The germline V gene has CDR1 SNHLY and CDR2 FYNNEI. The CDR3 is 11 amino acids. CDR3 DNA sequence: TGTGCCAGCCTCGGGGGCAGGGGTGCTTTCTTT. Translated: CASLGGRGAFF.

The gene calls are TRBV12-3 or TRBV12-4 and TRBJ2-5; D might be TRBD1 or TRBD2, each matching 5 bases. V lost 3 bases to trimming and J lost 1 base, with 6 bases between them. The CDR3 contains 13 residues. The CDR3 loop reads CASSFGAQETQYF. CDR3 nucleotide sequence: TGTGCCAGCAGTTTCGGGGCCCAAGAGACCCAGTACTTC.

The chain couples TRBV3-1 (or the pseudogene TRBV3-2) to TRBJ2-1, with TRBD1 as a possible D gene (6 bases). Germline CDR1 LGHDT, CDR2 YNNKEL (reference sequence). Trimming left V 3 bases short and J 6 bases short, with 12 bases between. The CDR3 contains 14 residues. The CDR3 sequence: CASSHTGHVNEQFF. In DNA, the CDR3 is TGTGCCAGCAGCCATACGGGACACGTCAATGAGCAGTTCTTC.

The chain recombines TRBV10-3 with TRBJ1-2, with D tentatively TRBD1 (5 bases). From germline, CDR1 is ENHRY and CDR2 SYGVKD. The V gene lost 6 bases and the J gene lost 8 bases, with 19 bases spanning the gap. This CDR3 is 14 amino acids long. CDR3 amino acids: CAIRSRTPTVGYTF. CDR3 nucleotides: TGTGCCATCAGGTCAAGGACACCTACGGTAGGCTACACCTTC.

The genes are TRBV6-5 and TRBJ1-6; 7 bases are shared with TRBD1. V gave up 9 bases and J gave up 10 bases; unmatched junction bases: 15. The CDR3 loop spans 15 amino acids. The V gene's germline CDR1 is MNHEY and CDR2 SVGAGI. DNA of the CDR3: TGTGCCAGTAGTACCGGGTGGGGGACAGTATCACCCCTCCACTTT. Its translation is CASSTGWGTVSPLHF.

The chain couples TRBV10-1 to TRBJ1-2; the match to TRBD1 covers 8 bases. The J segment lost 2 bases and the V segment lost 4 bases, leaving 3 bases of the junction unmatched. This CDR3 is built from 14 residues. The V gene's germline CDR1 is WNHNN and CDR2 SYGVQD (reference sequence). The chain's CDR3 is CASSAGTGNYGYTF. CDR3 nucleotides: TGCGCCAGCAGTGCCGGGACAGGCAACTATGGCTACACCTTC.

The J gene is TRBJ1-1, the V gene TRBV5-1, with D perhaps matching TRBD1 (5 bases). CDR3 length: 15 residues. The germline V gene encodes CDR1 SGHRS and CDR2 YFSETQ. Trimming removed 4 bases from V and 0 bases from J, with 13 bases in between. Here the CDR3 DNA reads TGCGCCAGCAGCCCCGATGGACAAATGAACACTGAAGCTTTCTTT. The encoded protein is CASSPDGQMNTEAFF.

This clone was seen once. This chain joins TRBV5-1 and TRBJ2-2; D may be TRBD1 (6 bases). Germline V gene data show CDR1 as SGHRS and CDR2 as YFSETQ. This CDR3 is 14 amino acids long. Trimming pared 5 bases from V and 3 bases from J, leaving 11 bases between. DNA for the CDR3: TGCGCCAGCAGACCGACAGGTGACACCGGGGAGCTGTTTTTT. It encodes CASRPTGDTGELFF. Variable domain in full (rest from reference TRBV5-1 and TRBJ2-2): KAGVTQTPRYLIKTRGQQVTLSCSPISGHRSVSWYQQTPGQGLQFLFEYFSETQRNKGNFPGRFSGRQFSNSRSEMNVSTLELGDSALYLCASRPTGDTGELFFGEGSRLTVL.

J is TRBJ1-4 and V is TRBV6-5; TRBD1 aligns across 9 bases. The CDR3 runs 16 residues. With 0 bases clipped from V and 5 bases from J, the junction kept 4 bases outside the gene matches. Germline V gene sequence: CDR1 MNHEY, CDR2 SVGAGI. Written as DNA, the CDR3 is TGTGCCAGCAGTTACTCGTACAGGGGGCGGAATGAAAAACTGTTTTTT. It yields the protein CASSYSYRGRNEKLFF.

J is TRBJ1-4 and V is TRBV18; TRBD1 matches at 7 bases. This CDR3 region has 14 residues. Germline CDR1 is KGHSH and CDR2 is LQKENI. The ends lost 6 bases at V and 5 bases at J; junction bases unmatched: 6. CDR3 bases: TGTGCCAGCTCCCCGGGACAGCAAAATGAAAAACTGTTTTTT. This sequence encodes CASSPGQQNEKLFF. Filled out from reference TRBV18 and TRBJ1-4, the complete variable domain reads NAGVMQNPRHLVRRRGQEARLRCSPMKGHSHVYWYRQLPEEGLKFMVYLQKENIIDESGMPKERFSAEFPKEGPSILRIQQVVRGDSAAYFCASSPGQQNEKLFFGSGTQLSVL.

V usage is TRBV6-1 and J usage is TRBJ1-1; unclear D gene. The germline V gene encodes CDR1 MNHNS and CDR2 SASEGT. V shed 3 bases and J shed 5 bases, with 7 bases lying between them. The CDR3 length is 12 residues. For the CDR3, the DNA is TGTGCCAGCAGTGATTGGGGAACTGAAGCTTTCTTT. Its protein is CASSDWGTEAFF.

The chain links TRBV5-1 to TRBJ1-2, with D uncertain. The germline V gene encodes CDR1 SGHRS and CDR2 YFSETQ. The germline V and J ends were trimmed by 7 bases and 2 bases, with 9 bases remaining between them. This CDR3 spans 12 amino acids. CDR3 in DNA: TGCGCCAGCTCAAATGAAAACTATGGCTACACCTTC. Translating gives CASSNENYGYTF.

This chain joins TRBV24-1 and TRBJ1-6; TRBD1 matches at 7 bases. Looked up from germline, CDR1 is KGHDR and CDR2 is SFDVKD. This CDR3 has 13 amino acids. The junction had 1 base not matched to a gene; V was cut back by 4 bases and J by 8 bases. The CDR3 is CATSDRGDSPLHF. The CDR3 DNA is TGTGCCACCAGTGACAGGGGGGATTCACCCCTCCACTTT.

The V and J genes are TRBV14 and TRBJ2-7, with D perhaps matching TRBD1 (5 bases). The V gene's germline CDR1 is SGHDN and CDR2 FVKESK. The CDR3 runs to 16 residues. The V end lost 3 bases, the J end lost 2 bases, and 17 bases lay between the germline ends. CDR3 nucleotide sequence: TGTGCCAGCAGCCACGGAATCCCAGGGATCGCCTACGAGCAGTACTTC. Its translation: CASSHGIPGIAYEQYF.

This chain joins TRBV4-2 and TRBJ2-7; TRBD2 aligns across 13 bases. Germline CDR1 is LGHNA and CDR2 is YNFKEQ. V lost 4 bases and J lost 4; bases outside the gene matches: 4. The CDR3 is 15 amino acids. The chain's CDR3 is CASSRQLAGGYEQYF. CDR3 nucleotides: TGTGCCAGCAGCCGCCAACTAGCGGGGGGGTACGAGCAGTACTTC.

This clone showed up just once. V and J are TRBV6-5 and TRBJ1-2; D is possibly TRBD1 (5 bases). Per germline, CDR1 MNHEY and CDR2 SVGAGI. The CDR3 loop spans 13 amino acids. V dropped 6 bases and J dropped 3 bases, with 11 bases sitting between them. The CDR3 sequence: CASRTVGDYGYTF. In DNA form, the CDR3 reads TGTGCCAGCAGGACGGTAGGGGACTATGGCTACACCTTC.

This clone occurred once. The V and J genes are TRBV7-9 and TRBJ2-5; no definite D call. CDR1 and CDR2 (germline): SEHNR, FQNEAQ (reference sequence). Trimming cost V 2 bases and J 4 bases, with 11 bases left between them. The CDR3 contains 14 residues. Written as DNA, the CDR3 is TGTGCCAGCAGCTTATCGGGTTCAGGAGAGACCCAGTACTTC. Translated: CASSLSGSGETQYF.

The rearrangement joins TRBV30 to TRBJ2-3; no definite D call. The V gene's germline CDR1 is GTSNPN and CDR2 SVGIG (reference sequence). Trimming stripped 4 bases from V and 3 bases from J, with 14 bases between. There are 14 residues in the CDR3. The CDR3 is CAWTLSHRTDTQYF. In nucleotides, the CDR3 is TGTGCCTGGACCCTTAGTCATCGGACAGATACGCAGTATTTT.

CDR3 DNA sequence: TGCAGGGCTTCAGCAGGGAATGGCTACACCTTC. Translated, it gives CRASAGNGYTF. This chain joins TRBV20-1 and TRBJ1-2; tentatively, D is TRBD1 (5 bases). Germline V gives CDR1 DFQATT, CDR2 SNEGSKA (reference sequence). The CDR3 spans 11 residues.